These 31 T cell receptor beta chains were all obtained from the same sample, sequenced in a study of early T cells in non-severe SARS-CoV-2 infection. TCRdb passed the 5' RACE reads through MiXCR, listing each CDR3 protein once. In the table there are tens of thousands of distinct CDR3 sequences, 10% to 15% of which are singletons. The starting material was whole blood, obtained at baseline. These receptors were obtained from an adult who was a healthcare worker with PCR-confirmed SARS-CoV-2 infection or an uninfected control (not recorded which).

The chain combines TRBV30 with TRBJ2-3; 8 nucleotides match TRBD2. The CDR3 is 14 residues long. The V segment lost 5 bases and the J segment 4 bases; nucleotides outside the gene matches: 8. The germline CDR1 and CDR2 sequences are GTSNPN and SVGIG (reference sequence). The CDR3 sequence: CAWASGSRADTQYF. CDR3 nucleotide sequence: TGTGCCTGGGCAAGCGGGAGTCGCGCAGATACGCAGTATTTT.

This clonotype has at least ten counts. The chain links TRBV30 to TRBJ2-1; 9 nucleotides align to TRBD2. V was clipped by 2 bases and J by 6 bases; unmatched bases: 8. This CDR3 has 15 residues. CDR1 is GTSNPN, CDR2 SVGIG, per germline (reference sequence). Here the CDR3 DNA reads TGTGCCTGGAGTCTTTGGCGGGAGGGTTTCAATGAGCAGTTCTTC. It yields the protein CAWSLWREGFNEQFF.

This clonotype was seen a few times. This sequence joins TRBV29-1 and TRBJ2-1; D might be TRBD1 or TRBD2, each matching 5 bases. Germline CDR1 reads SQVTM; CDR2 reads ANQGSEA. Trimming took off 4 bases at V and 4 bases at J, with 14 bases between the two ends. The CDR3 extends over 14 amino acids. The CDR3 coding sequence is TGCAGCGTTGGTGGGACCTCTAAATACAATGAGCAGTTCTTC. The encoded protein is CSVGGTSKYNEQFF.

The V call is TRBV12-3 or TRBV12-4, the J call TRBJ2-5, with 8 bases aligning to TRBD2. With V trimmed by 3 bases and J by 5 bases, 5 bases remained unmatched. The CDR3 contains 14 residues. This CDR3 reads CASSFSGVLETQYF. CDR3 in DNA: TGTGCCAGCAGTTTTAGCGGGGTACTGGAGACCCAGTACTTC.

This clonotype was observed at least ten times. The chain uses TRBV15 and TRBJ2-3; 8 bases map to TRBD2. Germline V gene data show CDR1 as LNHNV and CDR2 as YYDKDF (reference sequence). The CDR3 contains 15 residues. The junction had 6 bases not matched to a gene; V was cut back by 3 bases and J by 4 bases. For the CDR3, the DNA is TGTGCCACCAGCAGCGGGAGGGCCGGCCCAGATACGCAGTATTTT. Protein: CATSSGRAGPDTQYF.

The genes are TRBV20-1 and TRBJ1-1; no definite D call. This CDR3 is 12 amino acids long. The V gene's germline CDR1 is DFQATT and CDR2 SNEGSKA (reference sequence). The V and J ends lost 5 bases and 6 bases respectively, with 13 bases between them. DNA for the CDR3: TGCAGTGCTGGAAACACGGAGGCTGAAGCTTTCTTT. Protein: CSAGNTEAEAFF.

This clonotype was counted many times. The chain has TRBV12-3 or TRBV12-4 and TRBJ2-7; tentatively, D is TRBD2 (6 bases). This CDR3 has 11 amino acids. Trimming stripped 2 bases from V and 7 bases from J, with 6 bases between. DNA for the CDR3: TGTGCCAGCAGTTTACGGGGGGAGCAGTACTTC. Translated, it gives CASSLRGEQYF.

This clonotype was observed many times. V and J are TRBV6-6 and TRBJ1-1, with D unresolved. Deletions cut 5 bases from V and 5 bases from J, with 9 bases between. The CDR3 has 12 amino acids. The germline V gene encodes CDR1 MNHNY and CDR2 SVGAGI (reference sequence). The chain's CDR3 is CASSLGKTEAFF. For the CDR3, the DNA is TGTGCCAGCAGTCTAGGGAAAACTGAAGCTTTCTTT.

J is TRBJ2-2 and V is TRBV5-8; TRBD1 is a possible D gene (5 bases). The length of the CDR3 is 15 residues. With 3 bases removed from V and 4 bases from J, the gap between germline ends came to 13 bases. The germline CDR1 and CDR2 sequences are SGHTS and YDEGEE. The CDR3, as DNA: TGTGCCAGCAGCTGGGGTCAACAGGCCACCGGGGAGCTGTTTTTT. Encoded protein: CASSWGQQATGELFF. The full variable domain, in which reference TRBV5-8 and TRBJ2-2 provide the parts outside the CDR3, is EAGVTQSPTHLIKTRGQQATLRCSPISGHTSVYWYQQALGLGLQFLLWYDEGEERNRGNFPPRFSGRQFPNYSSELNVNALELEDSALYLCASSWGQQATGELFFGEGSRLTVL.

This clonotype was counted only a few times. The CDR3 loop reads CASSLLGLMNTEAFF. In DNA form, the CDR3 reads TGTGCCAGCAGCTTGTTGGGCCTGATGAACACTGAAGCTTTCTTT. The chain uses TRBV5-6 and TRBJ1-1; D is undetermined. This CDR3 comprises 15 residues. Trimming left V 1 base short and J 0 bases short, with 10 bases between. Germline V gene lookup returns CDR1 SGHDT and CDR2 YYEEEE.

Concerning this clonotype: It may be a read error: a sequence one base away is much more abundant. The chain has TRBV12-3 or TRBV12-4 and TRBJ2-1, with TRBD2 identical over 12 bases. The CDR3 is made up of 17 amino acids. DNA for the CDR3: TGTGCCAGCAGTTTAAGGGCTAGCGGGAGGGGGAGCAATGTGCAGTTCTTC. This encodes CASSLRASGRGSNVQFF.

CDR3: CASSYVGKVSVQTEAFF. CDR3 nucleotides: TGTGCCAGCAGTTACGTGGGGAAAGTATCGGTACAGACTGAAGCTTTCTTT. This rearrangement joins TRBV6-5 to TRBJ1-1; D is unclear. V was trimmed by 2 bases and J by 5 bases, leaving 21 bases between them. The V gene's germline CDR1 is MNHEY and CDR2 SVGAGI. CDR3 size: 17 residues.

This clonotype has a handful of counts. The chain combines TRBV7-9 with TRBJ2-7; tentative D call: TRBD1 (6 bases). This CDR3 region has 12 residues. V lost 5 bases and J 2 bases, leaving 7 bases between the germline ends. In germline, CDR1 is SEHNR, CDR2 FQNEAQ (reference sequence). CDR3: CASSTGTYEQYF. The DNA of the CDR3 is TGTGCCAGCAGCACAGGGACCTACGAGCAGTACTTC.

This sequence joins TRBV12-5 and TRBJ1-1; D is perhaps TRBD1 (5 bases). The V end was cut by 5 bases, the J end by 1 base, with 8 bases between. There are 13 residues in the CDR3. Germline V gene lookup returns CDR1 LGHNT and CDR2 FRNRAP. As DNA, the CDR3 is TGTGCTAGTGGTCGACAGCCGAACACTGAAGCTTTCTTT. Protein sequence: CASGRQPNTEAFF.

This clonotype was counted only a few times. V usage is TRBV7-2 and J usage is TRBJ2-3, with 12 positions matching TRBD2. The CDR3 has 17 amino acids. Germline trimming cut 2 bases from V and 9 bases from J; bases unmatched to any gene: 12. Germline assignment: CDR1 SGHTA and CDR2 FQGNSA. The CDR3 DNA follows: TGTGCCAGCAGCTTATTCGGACTAGCGGGGATTGGGGGAACGCAGTATTTT. It yields the protein CASSLFGLAGIGGTQYF.

V and J are TRBV27 and TRBJ1-2, with no clear D. With 3 bases removed from V and 8 bases from J, the gap between germline ends came to 13 bases. This CDR3 spans 13 amino acids. Germline loops: CDR1 MNHEY, CDR2 SMNVEV (reference sequence). Written as DNA, the CDR3 is TGTGCCAGCAGTTTGGCAGGAACGCAAGGCTACACCTTC. It specifies CASSLAGTQGYTF.

This clonotype occurred many times. V gene TRBV6-5 combines with J gene TRBJ2-1; TRBD2 agrees at 9 bases. CDR3 length: 16 residues. In germline, CDR1 is MNHEY, CDR2 SVGAGI. Trimming removed 4 bases from V and 9 bases from J; junction bases left unmatched: 13. The CDR3 spells CASSSSGMFTLSEQFF. CDR3 nucleotide sequence: TGTGCCAGCAGTTCTAGCGGGATGTTCACCCTTAGTGAGCAGTTCTTC.

This clonotype occurred a few times. V is TRBV20-1 and J is TRBJ2-5; D call uncertain. Trimming stripped 6 bases from V and 5 bases from J, with 19 bases between. Germline loops: CDR1 DFQATT, CDR2 SNEGSKA (reference sequence). This CDR3 has 14 amino acids. This CDR3 is CSALPDVGGETQYF. In DNA form, the CDR3 reads TGCAGTGCCTTACCGGACGTGGGTGGGGAGACCCAGTACTTC.

V and J are TRBV18 and TRBJ1-2, with 7 bases matching TRBD1. With 5 bases clipped from V and 3 bases from J, the junction kept 15 bases outside the gene matches. Germline V gene data show CDR1 as KGHSH and CDR2 as LQKENI. The CDR3 runs to 17 residues. The DNA of the CDR3 is TGTGCCAGCTCATCCTATCGGGACAGCACCGCTGACTATGGCTACACCTTC. This gives the protein CASSSYRDSTADYGYTF. Variable domain in full (rest from reference TRBV18 and TRBJ1-2): NAGVMQNPRHLVRRRGQEARLRCSPMKGHSHVYWYRQLPEEGLKFMVYLQKENIIDESGMPKERFSAEFPKEGPSILRIQQVVRGDSAAYFCASSSYRDSTADYGYTFGSGTRLTVV.

This clonotype occurred a few times. The chain links TRBV20-1 to TRBJ1-4; D may be TRBD1 (5 bases). The CDR3 has 16 amino acids. Trimming removed 4 bases at V and 0 bases at J, with 15 bases between. Germline CDR1 reads DFQATT; CDR2 reads SNEGSKA (reference sequence). CDR3 sequence reads: CSATPTGLATNEKLFF. As DNA, the CDR3 is TGCAGTGCTACCCCCACAGGCCTTGCAACTAATGAAAAACTGTTTTTT.

This clonotype was observed a few times. The CDR3 DNA sequence: TGTGCCAGCAGTCCTAGGACAGGGCTCATCTATGGCTACACCTTC. This sequence encodes CASSPRTGLIYGYTF. The chain carries TRBV27 and TRBJ1-2; TRBD1 matches 8 bases. This CDR3 is 15 amino acids long. With 5 bases clipped from V and 4 bases from J, the junction kept 9 bases outside the gene matches. In germline, CDR1 is MNHEY, CDR2 SMNVEV (reference sequence).

The chain employs TRBV6-1 and TRBJ2-1; 7 positions match TRBD1. V trimming: 4 bases; J trimming: 1 base; junction bases outside the gene matches: 1. Germline CDR1 and CDR2: MNHNS and SASEGT. CDR3 length: 14 residues. The CDR3 bases are TGTGCCAGCAGTGTGGACAGGTCCTACAATGAGCAGTTCTTC. It codes for CASSVDRSYNEQFF.

V gene TRBV6-6 combines with J gene TRBJ2-5; 13 bases line up with TRBD2. The V and J ends lost 6 bases and 6 bases, in that order; junction bases with no gene match: 10. This CDR3 is 16 amino acids long. From germline, CDR1 is MNHNY and CDR2 SVGAGI (reference sequence). As DNA, the CDR3 is TGTGCCAGCAGCCAAATACTAGCGGGGGGGCACAAGACCCAGTACTTC. It specifies CASSQILAGGHKTQYF.

The chain couples TRBV14 to TRBJ1-6, with D unclear. CDR3 length equals 17 residues. The V gene's germline CDR1 is SGHDN and CDR2 FVKESK. Trimming left V 3 bases short and J 0 bases short, with 12 bases between. The CDR3 loop is CASSHGEGSSYNSPLHF. For the CDR3, the DNA is TGTGCCAGCAGCCACGGGGAGGGTAGCTCCTATAATTCACCCCTCCACTTT.

Only a few counts were recorded for this clonotype. This CDR3 is CSAGYIDYGYTF. CDR3 in DNA: TGCAGCGCCGGGTATATTGACTATGGCTACACCTTC. The V gene is TRBV20-1, the J gene TRBJ1-2; D unresolved. Germline V gene lookup returns CDR1 DFQATT and CDR2 SNEGSKA (reference sequence). This CDR3 region has 12 residues.

This clonotype appeared a few times. This sequence joins TRBV28 and TRBJ1-5; weak D call: TRBD1 (6 bases). This CDR3 comprises 15 residues. The germline CDR1 and CDR2 sequences are MDHEN and SYDVKM. The V end lost 7 bases, the J end lost 2 bases, and 15 bases lay between the germline ends. CDR3 nucleotides: TGTGCCAGCACCCCTTCGGGGGCGGGCAATCAGCCCCAGCATTTT. Its protein is CASTPSGAGNQPQHF.

The sample holds many counts of this clonotype. The chain recombines TRBV25-1 with TRBJ1-4, with D perhaps TRBD1 (6 bases). The CDR3 runs to 16 residues. Germline CDR1 and CDR2: MGHDK and SYGVNS. V was trimmed by 3 bases and J by 5 bases, leaving 16 bases between them. The DNA for the CDR3 is TGTGCCAGCAGTGATCCCGACAGGAGGGGGAATGAAAAACTGTTTTTT. This codes for CASSDPDRRGNEKLFF.

The rearrangement links TRBV20-1 to TRBJ2-7; no definite D call. The CDR3 covers 12 residues. Trimming stripped 6 bases from V and 3 bases from J, with 12 bases between. The germline V gene encodes CDR1 DFQATT and CDR2 SNEGSKA (reference sequence). The CDR3 loop is CSAIGEDYEQYF. CDR3 nucleotide sequence: TGCAGTGCCATAGGTGAGGACTACGAGCAGTACTTC.

This clonotype came up a few times. The V gene is TRBV5-1, the J gene TRBJ1-1, with TRBD1 matching over 7 bases. The ends lost 3 bases at V and 1 base at J; junction bases unmatched: 0. In germline, CDR1 is SGHRS, CDR2 YFSETQ. The CDR3 length is 13 residues. The CDR3 spells CASSYRGNTEAFF. Here the CDR3 DNA reads TGCGCCAGCAGCTACAGGGGGAACACTGAAGCTTTCTTT.

The chain has TRBV3-1 and TRBJ2-1, with D possibly matching TRBD2 (5 bases). Germline loops: CDR1 LGHDT, CDR2 YNNKEL (reference sequence). The CDR3 runs to 19 residues. Trimming shortened V by 4 bases and J by 3 bases, and 25 bases separated the two germline ends. The chain's CDR3 is CASSPGPGTTTTNYNEQFF. In DNA, the CDR3 is TGTGCCAGCAGCCCCGGACCGGGAACCACCACGACGAACTACAATGAGCAGTTCTTC.

The table lists this clonotype with many counts. This chain links TRBV20-1 with TRBJ2-7, with 9 bases fitting TRBD2. Germline CDR1 is DFQATT and CDR2 is SNEGSKA (reference sequence). CDR3 size: 12 residues. V lost 7 bases and J lost 3; bases outside the gene matches: 4. The CDR3 here is CSVVAGDYEQYF. CDR3 coding DNA: TGCAGTGTAGTAGCGGGAGACTACGAGCAGTACTTC.